A selection of T cell receptor beta chains follows, all from one sample in a study of blood T cells in healthy people across ages. A single record per CDR3 protein comes from TCRdb applying MiXCR to the 5' RACE reads. The table has 720,000 or so distinct CDR3 sequences, around 38% seen once; the top ten hold 25% to 35%. Sample: blood. These receptors were collected from a man aged 80 or over in good health. Both conserved end residues are part of each CDR3. Fields, in order: CDR3 protein, CDR3 DNA, D gene, J gene, V gene, clone size. The D gene is left open where the match is weak. Where a row states a size, it is once, few, many or the class of an expanded clone; other rows omit it.

CASSASRGETQYF TGCGCCAGCAGTGCGAGCAGGGGAGAGACCCAGTACTTC - TRBJ2-5 TRBV10-2 few
CASSEGRQLFF TGTGCCAGCAGCGAGGGACGTCAGCTGTTCTTC - TRBJ2-1 TRBV9 -
CASSYSGHAGSQTETQYF TGTGCCAGCAGTTACTCGGGCCACGCGGGGAGCCAAACGGAGACCCAGTACTTC - TRBJ2-5 TRBV6-2/TRBV6-3 -
CASSLTAYEQYF TGTGCCAGCAGCTTGACAGCCTACGAGCAGTACTTC - TRBJ2-7 TRBV7-9 many
CASSQRQGAYNEQFF TGCGCCAGCAGCCAAAGACAGGGGGCTTACAATGAGCAGTTCTTC TRBD1 TRBJ2-1 TRBV4-3 -
CATSSQTRGEQFF TGTGCCACCAGCAGTCAGACTCGAGGTGAGCAGTTCTTC - TRBJ2-1 TRBV15 -
CASSPPPRVLEETQYF TGTGCCAGCAGCCCTCCCCCTCGTGTCTTAGAAGAGACCCAGTACTTC - TRBJ2-5 TRBV6-2/TRBV6-3 many
CASSPISSGTGESYEQYF TGTGCCAGCAGCCCTATCTCCTCCGGGACAGGGGAATCCTACGAGCAGTACTTC TRBD1 TRBJ2-7 TRBV6-2/TRBV6-3 -
CASGPGDTREKLFF TGTGCTAGTGGCCCCGGGGACACGAGGGAAAAACTGTTTTTT - TRBJ1-4 TRBV12-5 -
CASSPRAGPVQETQYF TGCGCCAGCAGCCCTCGGGCAGGGCCTGTTCAAGAGACCCAGTACTTC - TRBJ2-5 TRBV5-1 few
CASSLLQGIQETQYF TGTGCCAGCAGCCTACTTCAGGGTATCCAAGAGACCCAGTACTTC - TRBJ2-5 TRBV11-2 few
CASSQATSGSDEQFF TGTGCCAGCAGCCAGGCGACTAGCGGGAGTGATGAGCAGTTCTTC TRBD2 TRBJ2-1 TRBV28 -
CASSPGTGTPYEQYF TGTGCCAGCAGTCCGGGGACAGGGACTCCCTACGAGCAGTACTTC TRBD1 TRBJ2-7 TRBV28 few
CASSESWDRGQETQYF TGCGCCAGCAGTGAGTCTTGGGACAGGGGACAAGAGACCCAGTACTTC TRBD1 TRBJ2-5 TRBV10-1 -
CSASTGGVRSEQYF TGCAGTGCTTCAACAGGGGGCGTTAGGAGCGAGCAGTACTTC TRBD1 TRBJ2-7 TRBV20-1 -
CASRPPLAGGNTDTQYF TGTGCCAGCAGGCCCCCTCTAGCGGGAGGGAACACAGATACGCAGTATTTT TRBD2 TRBJ2-3 TRBV12-3/TRBV12-4 -
CASSFRDRGYNEQFF TGTGCCAGCAGCTTCCGGGACAGGGGGTACAATGAGCAGTTCTTC TRBD1 TRBJ2-1 TRBV7-3 few
CSARGTGLRQETQYF TGCAGTGCTAGAGGGACAGGGCTTCGCCAAGAGACCCAGTACTTC TRBD1 TRBJ2-5 TRBV20-1 many
CANSRGAPLHF TGTGCCAACAGCCGTGGGGCACCCCTCCACTTT - TRBJ1-6 TRBV6-2/TRBV6-3 -
CSASRGTSGHNEQYF TGCAGTGCTAGCAGGGGGACTAGCGGGCACAATGAGCAGTACTTC TRBD2 TRBJ2-7 TRBV20-1 once
CSARETSGATDTQYF TGCAGTGCTAGAGAGACTAGCGGGGCGACGGATACGCAGTATTTT TRBD2 TRBJ2-3 TRBV20-1 -
CASSPPLKGRTETQYF TGTGCCAGCAGCCCACCCCTAAAGGGCAGGACAGAGACCCAGTACTTC - TRBJ2-5 TRBV12-3/TRBV12-4 many
CASSQDLGGGTDTQYF TGTGCCAGCAGCCAAGATCTGGGCGGGGGCACAGATACGCAGTATTTT - TRBJ2-3 TRBV4-2 few
CASSQEVVAGGLFTDTQYF TGCGCCAGCAGCCAAGAGGTTGTAGCGGGAGGGTTGTTCACAGATACGCAGTATTTT TRBD2 TRBJ2-3 TRBV4-3 few
CASSLGGLGDSPLHF TGTGCCAGCAGCTTAGGAGGGCTGGGGGATTCACCCCTCCACTTT - TRBJ1-6 TRBV7-8 -
CASSSDRARDEQYF TGCGCCAGCAGCTCCGACAGGGCCAGGGACGAGCAGTACTTC TRBD1 TRBJ2-7 TRBV5-1 few
CASSVNPTEAFF TGTGCCAGCAGTGTAAACCCTACTGAAGCTTTCTTT - TRBJ1-1 TRBV12-3/TRBV12-4 -
CASSPPRGIMDEQYF TGCGCCAGCAGCCCTCCACGGGGGATTATGGACGAGCAGTACTTC - TRBJ2-7 TRBV5-1 -
CASSLGTGSNSPLHF TGTGCCAGCAGCTTAGGGACAGGGAGTAATTCACCCCTCCACTTT TRBD1 TRBJ1-6 TRBV5-1 many
CASRDILGTEAFF TGCGCCAGCCGGGACATCCTGGGCACTGAAGCTTTCTTT - TRBJ1-1 TRBV5-1 many
CASSPRDFGTDTQYF TGTGCCAGCAGCCCCCGGGACTTCGGGACAGATACGCAGTATTTT - TRBJ2-3 TRBV5-4 -
CASSPGPGRENYGYTF TGCGCCAGCAGCCCGGGCCCTGGCCGAGAGAACTATGGCTACACCTTC - TRBJ1-2 TRBV4-3 -
CASSQNGLTQYF TGTGCCAGCAGCCAAAACGGACTTACGCAGTATTTT - TRBJ2-3 TRBV7-2 few
CASSPLGQGVGETQYF TGTGCCAGCAGCCCACTCGGCCAGGGAGTAGGAGAGACCCAGTACTTC - TRBJ2-5 TRBV7-2 few
CASSQDWFSGYTF TGTGCCAGCAGCCAAGATTGGTTTAGCGGCTACACCTTC - TRBJ1-2 TRBV14 few
CASSVLAGGRNEQFF TGTGCCAGCAGCGTCCTAGCGGGGGGGCGGAATGAGCAGTTCTTC TRBD2 TRBJ2-1 TRBV9 -
CATSETGQGLYGYTF TGTGCCACCAGTGAAACGGGACAGGGGCTCTATGGCTACACCTTC TRBD1 TRBJ1-2 TRBV24-1 -
CASSLLRGSQETQYF TGTGCCAGCAGCCTTTTGAGGGGAAGCCAAGAGACCCAGTACTTC - TRBJ2-5 TRBV12-3/TRBV12-4 few
CASSRSVDSPLHF TGTGCCAGCAGTCGAAGCGTAGATTCACCCCTCCACTTT - TRBJ1-6 TRBV12-3/TRBV12-4 -
CASRGQIYGYTF TGTGCCAGTAGGGGACAGATCTATGGCTACACCTTC TRBD1 TRBJ1-2 TRBV6-2/TRBV6-3 -
CSVRTDNYGYTF TGCAGCGTAAGGACAGATAACTATGGCTACACCTTC - TRBJ1-2 TRBV29-1 -
CASSSPKGTSGREGEQFF TGTGCCAGCAGTTCGCCAAAGGGGACTAGCGGGAGGGAAGGTGAGCAGTTCTTC TRBD2 TRBJ2-1 TRBV28 few
CASSYSGLYEQYF TGTGCCAGCAGTTACTCGGGCCTATACGAGCAGTACTTC - TRBJ2-7 TRBV6-2/TRBV6-3 many
CAWSSSGGRGQFF TGTGCCTGGAGCAGCTCAGGGGGCAGGGGACAGTTCTTC TRBD1 TRBJ2-1 TRBV30 -
CASSQAHRDNSPLHF TGTGCCAGCAGCCAAGCTCACAGGGACAATTCACCCCTCCACTTT - TRBJ1-6 TRBV14 -
CASSPGQGAFGDTQYF TGTGCCAGCAGTCCCGGACAGGGGGCATTTGGAGATACGCAGTATTTT TRBD1 TRBJ2-3 TRBV6-2/TRBV6-3 many
CASSESSPGRNQETQYF TGTGCCAGCAGTGAATCTAGTCCCGGGAGAAATCAAGAGACCCAGTACTTC - TRBJ2-5 TRBV25-1 -
CASPPGANYEQYF TGTGCCAGCCCACCAGGAGCTAACTACGAGCAGTACTTC - TRBJ2-7 TRBV18 -
CSASGTRGRITFSYEQYF TGCAGTGCTAGTGGGACTAGGGGGAGGATTACCTTCTCCTACGAGCAGTACTTC TRBD2 TRBJ2-7 TRBV20-1 -
CSGWTGSEQYF TGCAGCGGATGGACAGGGTCCGAGCAGTACTTC TRBD1 TRBJ2-7 TRBV29-1 few
CASSEWSYGYTF TGTGCCAGCAGTGAATGGAGCTATGGCTACACCTTC - TRBJ1-2 TRBV6-1 many
CASSPALATYSYEQYF TGTGCCAGCAGTCCGGCATTAGCGACGTACTCCTACGAGCAGTACTTC - TRBJ2-7 TRBV12-3/TRBV12-4 once
CSARQPPYGYTF TGCAGTGCACGACAGCCTCCTTATGGCTACACCTTC - TRBJ1-2 TRBV20-1 -
CAISESASTDTQYF TGTGCCATCAGTGAGTCGGCGAGCACAGATACGCAGTATTTT - TRBJ2-3 TRBV10-3 -
CSAGRDRGYNEQFF TGCAGTGCCGGCCGGGACAGGGGATACAATGAGCAGTTCTTC TRBD1 TRBJ2-1 TRBV20-1 -
CASSGQYTGELFF TGTGCCAGCAGCGGACAGTACACCGGGGAGCTGTTTTTT - TRBJ2-2 TRBV27 -
CSVDAGGRANTGELFF TGCAGCGTTGACGCAGGCGGGAGGGCGAACACCGGGGAGCTGTTTTTT TRBD2 TRBJ2-2 TRBV20-1 -
CASSLPPSGGGDTQYF TGTGCCAGCAGCTTACCCCCTAGCGGGGGGGGTGATACGCAGTATTTT TRBD2 TRBJ2-3 TRBV7-6 -
CASSPGIAGGTDTQYF TGTGCCAGCAGCCCCGGGATAGCGGGGGGTACAGATACGCAGTATTTT TRBD2 TRBJ2-3 TRBV7-9 -
CASSLGGLNTEAFF TGTGCCAGCAGCTTGGGGGGTTTGAACACTGAAGCTTTCTTT - TRBJ1-1 TRBV7-3 many